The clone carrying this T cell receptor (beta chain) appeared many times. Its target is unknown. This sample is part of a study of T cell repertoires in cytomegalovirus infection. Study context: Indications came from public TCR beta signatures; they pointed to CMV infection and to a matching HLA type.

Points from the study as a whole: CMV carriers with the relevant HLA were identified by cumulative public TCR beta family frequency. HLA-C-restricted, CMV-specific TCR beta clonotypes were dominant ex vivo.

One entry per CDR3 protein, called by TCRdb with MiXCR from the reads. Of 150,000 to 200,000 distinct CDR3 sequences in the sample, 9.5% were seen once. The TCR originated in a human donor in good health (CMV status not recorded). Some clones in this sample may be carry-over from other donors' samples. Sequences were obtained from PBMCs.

The CDR3 coding sequence is TGTGCCAGTACCACGACAGGGTCTAGCACAGATACGCAGTATTTT. Amino acids: CASTTTGSSTDTQYF. The chain recombines TRBV19 with TRBJ2-3; TRBD1 agrees at 7 bases. CDR1 and CDR2 (germline): LNHDA, SQIVND (reference sequence). The CDR3 runs to 15 residues. V lost 7 bases and J lost 0; bases outside the gene matches: 7.